A single sample gave rise to the 6 T cell receptor beta chains below, sequenced in a study of blood T cell repertoires in COVID-19. Measured with immunoSEQ multiplex PCR; TCRdb has only the in-frame clones, and not every one. The sample has 200,000 to 250,000 clones, approximately 86% seen once. The sequencing sample was made of peripheral blood. These receptor sequences come from a woman aged 55-75 years with active or convalescent COVID-19.

The chain carries TRBV19 and TRBJ1-4, with 9 bases identical to TRBD1. CDR3 length equals 14 residues. V dropped 6 bases and J dropped 5; count of bases not matched to a gene: 4. From germline, CDR1 is LNHDA and CDR2 SQIVND (reference sequence). CDR3 in amino acids: CASSVQGANEKLFF. DNA for the CDR3: TGTGCCAGTAGCGTACAGGGGGCAAATGAAAAACTGTTTTTT.

This sequence joins TRBV10-3 and TRBJ2-7, with 8 bases matching TRBD2. The CDR3 extends over 14 amino acids. Per the germline V gene, CDR1 is ENHRY and CDR2 is SYGVKD. After removal of 6 bases from V and 5 bases from J, the junction contained 9 bases not matched to a gene. DNA for the CDR3: TGTGCCATCAGGCCGGGACTAGAGGGCCACGAGCAGTACTTC. Protein: CAIRPGLEGHEQYF.

The rearrangement uses TRBV5-4 and TRBJ2-6, with 9 bases aligning to TRBD2. The J segment lost 2 bases and the V segment lost 0 bases, leaving 6 bases of the junction unmatched. CDR3 length: 18 residues. Germline V gene data show CDR1 as SGHNT and CDR2 as YYREEE (reference sequence). As DNA, the CDR3 is TGTGCCAGCAGCTTGGTAGGCGGGGGGGCCCCTGGGGCCAACGTCCTGACTTTC. Translating gives CASSLVGGGAPGANVLTF.

This chain uses TRBV6-5 with TRBJ1-1; weak D call: TRBD1 (5 bases). The CDR3 spans 16 residues. CDR1 and CDR2 (germline): MNHEY, SVGAGI. Trimming took 2 bases from V and 7 from J, leaving 20 bases between them. DNA for the CDR3: TGTGCCAGCAGTTACGGAGGGGTGGTTCTAATCGGTGAAGCTTTCTTT. Protein sequence: CASSYGGVVLIGEAFF.

The chain combines TRBV2 with TRBJ1-5; 7 bases map to TRBD1. CDR1 and CDR2 from the germline V gene are SNHLY and FYNNEI. The CDR3 totals 15 residues. With 5 bases clipped from V and 5 bases from J, the junction kept 9 bases outside the gene matches. The CDR3 here is CASSSNRGRYQPQHF. The CDR3 DNA sequence: TGTGCCAGCAGTTCCAACAGGGGAAGGTATCAGCCCCAGCATTTT.

This chain links TRBV24-1 with TRBJ2-3; a possible D gene is TRBD1 (5 bases). The germline gives CDR1 KGHDR, CDR2 SFDVKD. The CDR3 covers 16 residues. V was trimmed by 3 bases and J by 4 bases, leaving 16 bases between them. In DNA form, the CDR3 reads TGTGCCACCAGTGATCCCCCTTTCCTAGGGGCAGATACGCAGTATTTT. This codes for CATSDPPFLGADTQYF.